This TCR beta chain was captured in a study of T cell responses to AZD1222 COVID-19 vaccine. The table came from immunoSEQ multiplex PCR; TCRdb's copy has only in-frame clones and leaves some out. The sample records about 140,000 clones, around 94% being singletons. V was clipped by 7 bases and J by 7 bases; unmatched bases: 5. CDR1 SNHLY and CDR2 FYNNEI come from the germline V gene. This CDR3 is 12 amino acids long. The rearrangement links TRBV2 to TRBJ1-2; 8 bases line up with TRBD1. This specimen was peripheral blood, taken after recovery from COVID-19. This clonotype originated in an adult who had recovered from COVID-19. The CDR3 loop is CASTAGGFGYTF. CDR3 DNA: TGTGCCAGCACTGCAGGGGGCTTTGGCTACACCTTC.